The clone carrying this T cell receptor beta chain was found a few times. V gave up 2 bases and J gave up 3 bases, with 13 bases separating them. Germline V gene lookup returns CDR1 MGHDK and CDR2 SYGVNS. The CDR3 spans 15 residues. This sample was taken from a study of CD8+ T cells in alopecia areata. Overall study context: Percent affected scalp area, the SALT score, rated treated patients' severity.

Treatment given: oral pan-JAK inhibitor, 5-10 mg twice daily. From alopecia areata patients, lesional scalp punch biopsies and peripheral blood were collected. Sorted populations comprised CD4+ and CD8+ T cells obtained from PBMCs. RNA was extracted and reverse transcribed into cDNA as the sequencing template. Clones were read by immunoSEQ multiplex PCR, and TCRdb kept only the in-frame ones, dropping some. The sample yields some 130,000 clones, roughly 50% seen once. Material: CD8+ T cells sorted from blood, obtained at week 4, from a patient treated with tofacitinib. The TCR originated in a human donor with alopecia areata. This rearrangement joins TRBV25-1 to TRBJ1-2; maybe TRBD1 (5 bases). The CDR3 DNA reads TGTGCCAGCAGTGAAGGGCAGGGTCTGGACTATGGCTACACCTTC. Encoded protein: CASSEGQGLDYGYTF.